A single sample gave rise to the 8 T cell receptor beta chains below, sequenced in a study of cytomegalovirus exposure and HLA in healthy donors. A multiplex PCR was run with 60 Vbeta primers and 13 Jbeta primers. Using immunoSEQ multiplex PCR, the repertoire was profiled, and TCRdb retains in-frame clones only, with some absent. The sample contains some 190,000 clones, 8.5% to 10% of which appear only once. The sequenced sample consisted of PBMCs. The receptors stem from a woman in her 30s in good health and CMV-seropositive.

This clone has more than one count but fewer than ten. This sequence joins TRBV6-6 and TRBJ2-1; maybe TRBD2 (6 bases). The germline gives CDR1 MNHNY, CDR2 SVGAGI (reference sequence). The CDR3 runs to 16 residues. V lost 3 bases to trimming and J lost 0 bases, with 12 bases between them. CDR3 protein: CASSYPAGSSYNEQFF. CDR3 sequence (DNA): TGTGCCAGCAGTTATCCGGCGGGGTCCTCCTACAATGAGCAGTTCTTC.

This clone has a handful of counts. The genes are TRBV19 and TRBJ1-1, with 10 bases matching TRBD1. CDR3 length: 18 residues. Trimming at V came to 0 bases and at J to 4 bases, leaving 11 bases not matched to a gene. Germline V lookup: CDR1 LNHDA, CDR2 SQIVND (reference sequence). The CDR3 is CASSIEFLGTGESTEAFF. The CDR3 DNA is TGTGCCAGTAGTATAGAGTTTCTAGGGACAGGGGAGAGCACTGAAGCTTTCTTT.

This clone showed up just a few times. This chain links TRBV6-5 with TRBJ2-7, with D tentatively TRBD1 (5 bases). Germline CDR1 and CDR2: MNHEY and SVGAGI. V was cut by 2 bases and J by 2 bases, with 16 bases left in between. The CDR3 has 16 amino acids. The CDR3 DNA is TGTGCCAGCAGTTACCCGACAGTCTTTCTACCCTACGAGCAGTACTTC. This sequence encodes CASSYPTVFLPYEQYF.

This sequence joins TRBV5-5 and TRBJ2-3; 9 bases fit TRBD2. Trimming at V came to 0 bases and at J to 13 bases, leaving 12 bases not matched to a gene. The germline V gene has CDR1 SGHKS and CDR2 YYEKEE (reference sequence). This CDR3 has 15 residues. The CDR3 region is CASSLALAGGPSKYF. CDR3 in DNA: TGTGCCAGCAGCTTGGCCCTGGCGGGAGGGCCCTCGAAGTATTTT.

This clone was counted only a few times. The V and J genes are TRBV9 and TRBJ2-1; 13 bases match TRBD2. J gave up 5 bases and V 4 bases, and 6 bases lay outside the gene matches. The CDR3 totals 16 residues. The V gene's germline CDR1 is SGDLS and CDR2 YYNGEE. The CDR3 DNA follows: TGTGCCAGCAGCCCAACTAGCGGGAGGGTCGACAATGAGCAGTTCTTC. This translates into CASSPTSGRVDNEQFF.

This clone has more than one count but fewer than ten. The chain links TRBV5-7 to TRBJ2-3, with 12 bases that match TRBD2. TRBV5-7 is noted as an ORF with a role that remains uncertain. The CDR3 covers 19 residues. V lost 3 bases, J lost 1 base, and 12 bases stayed unmatched. CDR3: CASSCKPGTSGRGTDTQYF. DNA of the CDR3: TGTGCCAGCAGCTGCAAACCCGGGACTAGCGGGCGCGGCACAGATACGCAGTATTTT.

The V call is TRBV4-2, the J call TRBJ2-7; tentative D call: TRBD2 (6 bases). Trimming cost V 3 bases and J 5 bases, with 26 bases left between them. This CDR3 has 18 amino acids. Germline assignment: CDR1 LGHNA and CDR2 YNFKEQ. CDR3: CASSQGGAGVTPGDEQYF. The CDR3 DNA follows: TGTGCCAGCAGCCAGGGCGGGGCCGGAGTAACTCCTGGGGACGAGCAGTACTTC.

The chain has TRBV9 and TRBJ2-2, with 7 bases identical to TRBD1. V dropped 3 bases and J dropped 2; count of bases not matched to a gene: 7. CDR1 and CDR2 from the germline V gene are SGDLS and YYNGEE. This CDR3 has 16 amino acids. CDR3 region: CASSDIQGKNTGELFF. The CDR3 DNA reads as TGTGCCAGCAGCGATATACAGGGGAAAAACACCGGGGAGCTGTTTTTT.